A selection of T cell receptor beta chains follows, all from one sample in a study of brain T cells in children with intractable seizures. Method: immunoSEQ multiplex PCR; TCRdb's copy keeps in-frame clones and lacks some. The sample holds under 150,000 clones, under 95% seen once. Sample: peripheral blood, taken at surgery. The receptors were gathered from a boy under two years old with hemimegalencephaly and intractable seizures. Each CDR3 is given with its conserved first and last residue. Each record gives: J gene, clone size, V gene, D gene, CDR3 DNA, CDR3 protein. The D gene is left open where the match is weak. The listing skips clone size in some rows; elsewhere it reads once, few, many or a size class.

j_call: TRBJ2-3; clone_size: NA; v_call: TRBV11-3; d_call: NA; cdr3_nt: TGTGCCAGCAGCCGAAATGCAGATACGCAGTATTTT; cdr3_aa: CASSRNADTQYF
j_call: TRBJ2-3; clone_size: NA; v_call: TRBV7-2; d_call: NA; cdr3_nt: TGTGCCAGCAGCCTGGTTGTAGCGAGGAGCACAGATACGCAGTATTTT; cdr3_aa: CASSLVVARSTDTQYF
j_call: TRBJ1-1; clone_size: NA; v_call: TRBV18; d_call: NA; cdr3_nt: TGTGCCAGCTCACCTTCTAGCACTGAAGCTTTCTTT; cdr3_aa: CASSPSSTEAFF
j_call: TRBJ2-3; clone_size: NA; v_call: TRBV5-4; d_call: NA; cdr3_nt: TGTGCCAGCCGATCGAGGGATGCAGATACGCAGTATTTT; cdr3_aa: CASRSRDADTQYF
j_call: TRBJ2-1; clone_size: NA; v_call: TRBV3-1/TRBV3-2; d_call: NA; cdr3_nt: TGTGCCAGCGGTTCTAGACTTTTTTACAATGAGCAGTTCTTC; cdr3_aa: CASGSRLFYNEQFF
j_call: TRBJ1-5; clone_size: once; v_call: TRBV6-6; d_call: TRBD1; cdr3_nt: TGTGCCAGCAGTTTAGGGACAGGCAGTCAGCCCCAGCATTTT; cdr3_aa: CASSLGTGSQPQHF
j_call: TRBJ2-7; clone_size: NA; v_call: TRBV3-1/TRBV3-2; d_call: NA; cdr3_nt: TGTGCCAGCAGCCAAACGAATGGCCCCACCTACGAGCAGTACTTC; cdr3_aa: CASSQTNGPTYEQYF
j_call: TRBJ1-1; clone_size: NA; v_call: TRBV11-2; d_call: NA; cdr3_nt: TGTGCCAGCAGTTTCCGTCGGGGAGCTTTCTTT; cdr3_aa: CASSFRRGAFF
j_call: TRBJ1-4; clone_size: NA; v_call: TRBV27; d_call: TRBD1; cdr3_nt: TGTGCCAGCAGTTTAGGGCAGGGGGTTAATGAAAAACTGTTTTTT; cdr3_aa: CASSLGQGVNEKLFF
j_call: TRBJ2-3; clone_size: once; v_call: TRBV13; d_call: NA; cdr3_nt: TGTGCCAGCAGCATCCCGACCCAGGGAGATACGCAGTATTTT; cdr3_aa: CASSIPTQGDTQYF
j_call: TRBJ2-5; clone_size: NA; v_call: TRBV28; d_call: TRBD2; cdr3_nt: TGTGCCAGCAGACAACAAACTAGCGGGAGTGAGACCCAGTACTTC; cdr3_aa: CASRQQTSGSETQYF
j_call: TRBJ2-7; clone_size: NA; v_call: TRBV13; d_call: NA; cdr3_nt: TGTGCCAGCAGCTTAACGGGCTACGAGCAGTACTTC; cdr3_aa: CASSLTGYEQYF
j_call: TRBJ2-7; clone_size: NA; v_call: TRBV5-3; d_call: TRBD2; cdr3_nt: TGTGCCAGAAGCCCCAGCGGGAGACCCTACGAGCAGTACTTC; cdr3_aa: CARSPSGRPYEQYF
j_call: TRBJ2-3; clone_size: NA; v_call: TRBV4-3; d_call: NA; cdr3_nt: TGCGCCAGCAGCCGGACCCTTCCGGGAGGCACAGATACGCAGTATTTT; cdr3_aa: CASSRTLPGGTDTQYF
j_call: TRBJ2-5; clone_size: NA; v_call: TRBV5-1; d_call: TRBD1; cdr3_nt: TGCGCCAGCAGATCCTCAGGGGGAGAGACCCAGTACTTC; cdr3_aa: CASRSSGGETQYF
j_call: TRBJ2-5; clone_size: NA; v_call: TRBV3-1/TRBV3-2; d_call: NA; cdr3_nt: TGTGCCAGCAGCCAAGATCAGGAGACCCAGTACTTC; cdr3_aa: CASSQDQETQYF
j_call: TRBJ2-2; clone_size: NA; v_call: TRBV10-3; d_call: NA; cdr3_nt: TGTGCCATCAGTCCCACCGGGGCGAGGACCGGGGAGCTGTTTTTT; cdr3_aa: CAISPTGARTGELFF
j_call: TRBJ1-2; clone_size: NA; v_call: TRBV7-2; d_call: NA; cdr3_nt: TGTGCCAGCAGCTTAAAGGCAGGGAATTATGGCTACACCTTC; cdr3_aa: CASSLKAGNYGYTF
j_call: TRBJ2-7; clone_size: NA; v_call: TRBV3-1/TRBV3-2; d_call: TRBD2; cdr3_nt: TGTGCCAGCAGCCAAATTGCAGCTAGCGGCTCCTACGAGCAGTACTTC; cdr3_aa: CASSQIAASGSYEQYF
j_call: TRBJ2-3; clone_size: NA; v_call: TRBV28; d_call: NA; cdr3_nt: TGTGCCAGCAGTTTATGGAAACAGGGCACAGATACGCAGTATTTT; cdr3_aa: CASSLWKQGTDTQYF
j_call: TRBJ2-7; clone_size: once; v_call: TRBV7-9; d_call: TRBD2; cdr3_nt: TGTGCCAGCGGTGGGGCGGGAGGTTCCTACGAGCAGTACTTC; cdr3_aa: CASGGAGGSYEQYF
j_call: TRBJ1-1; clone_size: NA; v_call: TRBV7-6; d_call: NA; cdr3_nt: TGTGCCAGCAGCTTTGGGGGGAGGGCGAACACTGAAGCTTTCTTT; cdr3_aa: CASSFGGRANTEAFF
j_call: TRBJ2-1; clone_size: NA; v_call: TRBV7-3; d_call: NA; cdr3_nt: TGTGCCAGCAGCTTAGGAGGAGCGCCACATGAGCAGTTCTTC; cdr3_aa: CASSLGGAPHEQFF
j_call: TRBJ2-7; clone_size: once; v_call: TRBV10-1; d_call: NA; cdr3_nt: TGCGCCAGCAAATCGGGAGATACCTTTGCAGGGGGTCCTTCCTACGAGCAGTACTTC; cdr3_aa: CASKSGDTFAGGPSYEQYF
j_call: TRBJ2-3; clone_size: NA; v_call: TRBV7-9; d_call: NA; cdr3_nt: TGTGCCAGCAGGGGAGTTTCGGATACGCAGTATTTT; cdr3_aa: CASRGVSDTQYF
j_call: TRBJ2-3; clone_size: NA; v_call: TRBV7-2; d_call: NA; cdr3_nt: TGTGCCAGCAGCCTCTTCACAGATACGCAGTATTTT; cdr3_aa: CASSLFTDTQYF
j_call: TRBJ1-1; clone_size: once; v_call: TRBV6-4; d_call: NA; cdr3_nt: TGTGCCAGCAGATCACAGGAGGGCACTGAAGCTTTCTTT; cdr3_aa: CASRSQEGTEAFF
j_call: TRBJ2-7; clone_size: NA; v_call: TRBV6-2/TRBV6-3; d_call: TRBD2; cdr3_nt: TGTGCCAGCAGTTACGATGGGACTAGCACAACCCATCCCTACGAGCAGTACTTC; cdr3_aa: CASSYDGTSTTHPYEQYF
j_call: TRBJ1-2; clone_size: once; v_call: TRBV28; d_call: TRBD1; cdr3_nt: TGTGCCAGCAGTTTCTGGGGACAGGGGAGTCATGGCTACACCTTC; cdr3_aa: CASSFWGQGSHGYTF
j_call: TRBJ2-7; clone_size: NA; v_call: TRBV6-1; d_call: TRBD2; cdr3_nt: TGTGCCAGCAGTGAAGGACTAGCGGGGACAGGGGAGCAGTACTTC; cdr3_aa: CASSEGLAGTGEQYF
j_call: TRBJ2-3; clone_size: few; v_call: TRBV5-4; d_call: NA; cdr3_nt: TGTGCCAGCAGCTTTCCGAGTCTTTCTAGCACAGATACGCAGTATTTT; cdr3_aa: CASSFPSLSSTDTQYF
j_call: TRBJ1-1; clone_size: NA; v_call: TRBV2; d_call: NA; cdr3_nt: TGTGCCAGCAGTGCGGGAAGAAAGGTACCAGGACCTGAAGCTTTCTTT; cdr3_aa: CASSAGRKVPGPEAFF
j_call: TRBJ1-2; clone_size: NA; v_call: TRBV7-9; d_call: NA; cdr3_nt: TGTGCCAGCAGAGGGACCGGTATTTATGGCTACACCTTC; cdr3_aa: CASRGTGIYGYTF
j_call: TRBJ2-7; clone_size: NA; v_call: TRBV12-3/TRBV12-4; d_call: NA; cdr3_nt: TGTGCCAGCAGTTTCCGTGCCTTCGGGCAGTACTTC; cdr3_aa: CASSFRAFGQYF
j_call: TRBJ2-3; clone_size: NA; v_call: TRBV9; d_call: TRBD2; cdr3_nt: TGTGCCAGCAGCGCTCGACTAGCGGGCTCAGATACGCAGTATTTT; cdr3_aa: CASSARLAGSDTQYF
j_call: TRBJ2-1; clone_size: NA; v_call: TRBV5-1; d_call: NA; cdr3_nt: TGCGCCAGCAGCGCCTCCCCGGCAAATGAGCAGTTCTTC; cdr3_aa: CASSASPANEQFF
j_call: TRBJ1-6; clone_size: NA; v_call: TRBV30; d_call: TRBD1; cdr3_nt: TGTGCCGGGACAGGGGGTAATTCACCCCTCCACTTT; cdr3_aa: CAGTGGNSPLHF
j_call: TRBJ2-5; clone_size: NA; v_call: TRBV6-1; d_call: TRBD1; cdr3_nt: TGTGCCAGCAGTGAACAGGGGGCAGAGACCCAGTACTTC; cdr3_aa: CASSEQGAETQYF
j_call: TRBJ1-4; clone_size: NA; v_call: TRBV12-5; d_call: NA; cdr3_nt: TGTGCTAGTGGTTTGGTATGGAGGCAGGTAGAGGAAAAACTGTTTTTT; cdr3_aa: CASGLVWRQVEEKLFF
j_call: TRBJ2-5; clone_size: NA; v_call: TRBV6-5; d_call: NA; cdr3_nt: TGTGCCAGCAGTTACGGGGACGGAGACCAGTACTTC; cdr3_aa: CASSYGDGDQYF
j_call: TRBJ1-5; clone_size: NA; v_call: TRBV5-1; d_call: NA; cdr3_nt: TGCGCCAGCAGCTTGGCCCCTTCGGCAGGAGGACATAGCAATCAGCCCCAGCATTTT; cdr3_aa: CASSLAPSAGGHSNQPQHF
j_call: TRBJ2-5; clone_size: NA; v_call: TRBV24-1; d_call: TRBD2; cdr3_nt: TGTGCCACCAGTGACTCCGGGACTAGCGGAGAGACCCAGTACTTC; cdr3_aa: CATSDSGTSGETQYF
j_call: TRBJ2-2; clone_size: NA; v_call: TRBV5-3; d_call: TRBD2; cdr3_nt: TGTGCCAGAAGCTTGTTGGGACTAGCGACCGGGGAGCTGTTTTTT; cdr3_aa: CARSLLGLATGELFF
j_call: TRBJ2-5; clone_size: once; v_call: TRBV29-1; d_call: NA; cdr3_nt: TGCAGCGGGGGACGGTACCAAGAGACCCAGTACTTC; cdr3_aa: CSGGRYQETQYF
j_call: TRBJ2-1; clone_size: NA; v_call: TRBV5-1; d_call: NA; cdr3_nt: TGCGCCAGCAGCTTGGGACCCCCCGGGAGCTCCTACAATGAGCAGTTCTTC; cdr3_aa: CASSLGPPGSSYNEQFF
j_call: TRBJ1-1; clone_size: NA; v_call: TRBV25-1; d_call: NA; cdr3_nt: TGTGCCAGCAGTGGTCCGCGCACGATGAACACTGAAGCTTTCTTT; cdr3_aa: CASSGPRTMNTEAFF
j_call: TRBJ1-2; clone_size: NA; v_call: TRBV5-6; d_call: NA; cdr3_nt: TGTGCCAGCAGCCAAGGGGGGGGCCTGAACTACACCTTC; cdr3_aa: CASSQGGGLNYTF